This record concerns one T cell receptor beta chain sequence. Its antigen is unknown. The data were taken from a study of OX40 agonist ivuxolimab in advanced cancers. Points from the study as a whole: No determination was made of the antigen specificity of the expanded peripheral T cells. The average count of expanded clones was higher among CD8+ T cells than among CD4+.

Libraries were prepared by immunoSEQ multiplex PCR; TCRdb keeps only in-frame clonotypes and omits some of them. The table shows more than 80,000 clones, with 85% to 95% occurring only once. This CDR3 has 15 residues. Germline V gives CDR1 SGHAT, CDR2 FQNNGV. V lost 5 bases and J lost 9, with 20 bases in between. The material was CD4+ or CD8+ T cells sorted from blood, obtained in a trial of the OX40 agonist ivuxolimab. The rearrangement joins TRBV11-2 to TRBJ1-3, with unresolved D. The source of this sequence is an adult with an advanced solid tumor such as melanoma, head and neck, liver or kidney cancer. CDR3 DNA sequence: TGTGCCAGCAGCCTGACTGAGCCCCGGTTGGGCACCATATATTTT. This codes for CASSLTEPRLGTIYF. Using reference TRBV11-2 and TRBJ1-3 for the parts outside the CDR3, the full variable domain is EAGVAQSPRYKIIEKRQSVAFWCNPISGHATLYWYQQILGQGPKLLIQFQNNGVVDDSQLPKDRFSAERLKGVDSTLKIQPAKLEDSAVYLCASSLTEPRLGTIYFGEGSWLTVV.